Below, 13 T cell receptor beta chains from the same sample are listed, as sequenced in a study of blood T cell repertoires in COVID-19 (dated by TCRdb to the early 2020s). Receptors were amplified or captured by the immunoSEQ multiplex PCR assay. TCRdb holds this immuneACCESS table with in-frame rearrangements only. Some clones are missing; in checked studies, unresolved V genes explain under half, and the rest has no known cause. The sample table records nearly 300,000 clones; more than 70% of these occur just once. The top ten clones comprise over 6% of the sample. Sequenced input: peripheral blood. The source is a woman aged 25 to 39 who had recovered from COVID-19.

This clone occurred a few times. V gene TRBV5-1 combines with J gene TRBJ2-2, with a weak D call TRBD1 (6 bases). CDR3 length equals 14 residues. V lost 1 base to trimming and J lost 3 bases, with 7 bases between them. Germline values: CDR1 SGHRS, CDR2 YFSETQ. CDR3 nucleotides: TGCGCCAGCAGCTTGCAGGGGCACACCGGGGAGCTGTTTTTT. The encoded protein is CASSLQGHTGELFF.

The chain links TRBV5-1 to TRBJ2-3, with 8 bases identical to TRBD1. CDR1 and CDR2 (germline): SGHRS, YFSETQ. CDR3 length equals 15 residues. V shed 4 bases, J shed 4 bases, and the junction held 8 bases outside the gene matches. CDR3 sequence: CASSVGAGGADTQYF. The CDR3 DNA reads TGCGCCAGCAGCGTCGGGGCAGGGGGCGCAGATACGCAGTATTTT.

CDR3 region: CASSRERKAFF. The CDR3 region has the DNA TGTGCCAGCAGTAGGGAGCGGAAAGCTTTCTTT. The chain links TRBV2 to TRBJ1-1; D is unresolved. Trimming removed 5 bases from V and 9 bases from J, with 10 bases in between. CDR1 is SNHLY, CDR2 FYNNEI, per germline. CDR3 length: 11 residues.

The rearrangement joins TRBV19 to TRBJ2-3, with 8 bases lining up with TRBD2. Per the germline V gene, CDR1 is LNHDA and CDR2 is SQIVND (reference sequence). There are 14 residues in the CDR3. Unmatched junction bases numbered 7, after V lost 9 bases and J lost 2 bases. CDR3 DNA sequence: TGTGCCAGCGCCCGGGGGGGCGACACAGATACGCAGTATTTT. As protein: CASARGGDTDTQYF.

This chain joins TRBV28 and TRBJ1-4; TRBD1 might be the D (5 bases). The CDR3 extends over 15 amino acids. Per germline, CDR1 MDHEN and CDR2 SYDVKM. V lost 8 bases, J lost 6 bases, and 19 bases lay in between. The CDR3 nucleotides are TGTGCCAGCCGAACTCCCAGGGAAATTCATGAAAAACTGTTTTTT. It translates to CASRTPREIHEKLFF.

This chain joins TRBV6-2 or TRBV6-3 and TRBJ2-4; 14 nucleotides align to TRBD2. The CDR3 spans 19 residues. CDR1 is MNHEY, CDR2 SVGEGT, per germline. Losses at the gene ends were 2 bases for V and 0 bases for J; bases not matched to a gene: 6. CDR3 coding DNA: TGTGCCAGCAGTTACCCGGGACTAGCGGGGGAACTAGCCAAAAACATTCAGTACTTC. Amino acids: CASSYPGLAGELAKNIQYF.

This clone was detected only once. V and J are TRBV29-1 and TRBJ1-6; 7 bases line up with TRBD1. Losses at the gene ends were 4 bases for V and 7 bases for J; bases not matched to a gene: 1. The germline V gene has CDR1 SQVTM and CDR2 ANQGSEA. The CDR3 loop spans 12 amino acids. The CDR3 reads CSVGGQNSPLHF. CDR3 nucleotide sequence: TGCAGCGTTGGGGGACAGAATTCACCCCTCCACTTT.

For the CDR3, the DNA is TGTGCCAGCACCCGTGACCCCGCGGGGGGAAAGAATGAGCAGTTCTTC. Protein sequence: CASTRDPAGGKNEQFF. The rearrangement joins TRBV9 to TRBJ2-1; 8 bases match TRBD2. Germline loops: CDR1 SGDLS, CDR2 YYNGEE. V gave up 6 bases and J gave up 7 bases; unmatched junction bases: 15. The CDR3 length is 16 residues. Full variable domain (missing parts from reference TRBV9 and TRBJ2-1): DSGVTQTPKHLITATGQRVTLRCSPRSGDLSVYWYQQSLDQGLQFLIQYYNGEERAKGNILERFSAQQFPDLHSELNLSSLELGDSALYFCASTRDPAGGKNEQFFGPGTRLTVL.

This clone was found once. The chain has TRBV7-9 and TRBJ2-5, with 8 positions matching TRBD2. The CDR3 is 15 residues long. The junction had 6 bases not matched to a gene; V was cut back by 2 bases and J by 4 bases. The germline V gene encodes CDR1 SEHNR and CDR2 FQNEAQ (reference sequence). CDR3 sequence (DNA): TGTGCCAGCAGCTTACTCGGGGGGGCCGGAGAGACCCAGTACTTC. Amino acid sequence: CASSLLGGAGETQYF.

The V call is TRBV4-1, the J call TRBJ1-5; D call uncertain. Germline V CDR1 and CDR2: MGHRA, YSYEKL. The CDR3 contains 14 residues. Trimming pared 3 bases from V and 5 bases from J, leaving 11 bases between. The CDR3 spells CASSQGAVDQPQHF. Written as DNA, the CDR3 is TGCGCCAGCAGCCAGGGAGCGGTTGATCAGCCCCAGCATTTT.

This clone was counted only a few times. The chain is built from TRBV5-1 and TRBJ2-7; 8 bases are shared with TRBD1. Trimming cost V 3 bases and J 7 bases; bases outside gene matches: 9. Germline V gene data show CDR1 as SGHRS and CDR2 as YFSETQ. This CDR3 comprises 14 residues. CDR3 nucleotides: TGCGCCAGCAGCTGGACAGGGAATCGGGGAGAGCAGTACTTC. Protein: CASSWTGNRGEQYF.

The chain employs TRBV30 and TRBJ2-1; no clear D gene. The CDR3 consists of 12 residues. Germline V gene lookup returns CDR1 GTSNPN and CDR2 SVGIG (reference sequence). Between the trimmed V and J ends, which lost 0 bases and 7 bases, there was a span of 7 bases. In DNA, the CDR3 is TGTGCCTGGAGTGTCGGGTTGAATGAGCAGTTCTTC. Protein: CAWSVGLNEQFF.

The chain links TRBV7-7 to TRBJ2-1, with unresolved D. CDR3 length: 15 amino acids. Deletions cut 1 base from V and 7 bases from J, with 14 bases between. Germline V gene sequence: CDR1 SSHAT, CDR2 FNYEAQ (reference sequence). The CDR3 sequence: CASSLDVAPGNEQFF. In nucleotides, the CDR3 is TGTGCCAGCAGCTTAGATGTAGCTCCTGGGAATGAGCAGTTCTTC.